These T cell receptor beta chains were read from a single sample in a study of OX40 agonist ivuxolimab in advanced cancers. Using immunoSEQ multiplex PCR, the repertoire was profiled, and TCRdb retains in-frame clones only, with some absent. Of roughly 80,000 clones in the sample, roughly 83% are singletons; the top ten hold about 6.9%. Sequencing used CD4+ or CD8+ T cells sorted from blood, obtained in a trial of the OX40 agonist ivuxolimab. The receptors were gathered from an adult with an advanced solid tumor such as melanoma, head and neck, liver or kidney cancer. The CDR3 runs from the conserved cysteine through the conserved F or W. A D gene is named only where the DNA matches it firmly. Clone size is not always given. Where it is, it says once, few, many or a class for expanded clones.

d_call	j_call	clone_size	v_call	cdr3_aa	cdr3_nt
TRBD1	TRBJ2-1	NA	TRBV6-6	CASSSGTGGGNEQFF	TGTGCCAGCAGTTCGGGGACAGGGGGAGGAAATGAGCAGTTCTTC
NA	TRBJ1-3	NA	TRBV15	CATSRAGSGNTIYF	TGTGCCACCAGCAGAGCGGGGTCTGGAAACACCATATATTTT
TRBD1	TRBJ2-2	NA	TRBV7-6	CASSLTGTGGGTGELFF	TGTGCCAGCAGCTTAACCGGGACAGGGGGCGGGACCGGGGAGCTGTTTTTT
TRBD1	TRBJ2-6	NA	TRBV4-2	CASSQGVGQGAWANVLTF	TGTGCCAGCAGCCAAGGTGTGGGACAGGGGGCCTGGGCCAACGTCCTGACTTTC
TRBD1	TRBJ2-1	NA	TRBV11-3	CASSIQGTSYNEQFF	TGTGCCAGCAGCATACAGGGGACATCCTACAATGAGCAGTTCTTC
NA	TRBJ2-3	NA	TRBV5-5	CASSLVAHRPRTDTQYF	TGTGCCAGCAGCTTGGTCGCCCACCGGCCGCGCACAGATACGCAGTATTTT
NA	TRBJ2-1	NA	TRBV11-1	CASSPGVYNEQFF	TGTGCCAGCAGCCCGGGAGTCTACAATGAGCAGTTCTTC
NA	TRBJ2-1	NA	TRBV11-2	CASSLGESANEQFF	TGTGCCAGCAGCTTAGGGGAATCCGCCAATGAGCAGTTCTTC
NA	TRBJ1-1	NA	TRBV30	CAWSLGTLNTEAFF	TGTGCCTGGAGTTTAGGGACTTTGAACACTGAAGCTTTCTTT
NA	TRBJ2-7	NA	TRBV5-4	CASSLDGRNRNTYEQYF	TGTGCCAGCAGCTTGGATGGGCGGAACCGAAATACCTACGAGCAGTACTTC
TRBD1	TRBJ2-7	NA	TRBV5-6	CASRYGQGSEQYF	TGTGCCAGCAGATATGGACAGGGTTCGGAGCAGTACTTC
NA	TRBJ2-2	NA	TRBV11-2	CASSRGLFGELFF	TGTGCCAGTTCCAGGGGATTATTCGGGGAGCTGTTTTTT
TRBD2	TRBJ2-2	once	TRBV27	CASRGTSIGELFF	TGTGCCAGTAGAGGGACTAGCATCGGGGAGCTGTTTTTT
TRBD1	TRBJ2-7	NA	TRBV18	CASSPTGTGGYEQYF	TGTGCCAGCTCACCGACCGGGACAGGGGGCTACGAGCAGTACTTC
NA	TRBJ1-2	NA	TRBV6-5	CASSYRYGYTF	TGTGCCAGCAGTTACCGCTATGGCTACACCTTC
NA	TRBJ1-1	once	TRBV7-9	CASSLGRIEAFF	TGTGCCAGCAGTCTGGGCCGAATTGAAGCTTTCTTT
TRBD1	TRBJ2-7	NA	TRBV6-1	CASLTRGRQYF	TGTGCCAGCTTAACAAGGGGGCGTCAGTACTTC
TRBD1	TRBJ1-4	NA	TRBV19	CATAGTGTSIGEKLFF	TGTGCCACCGCCGGGACAGGGACGAGTATTGGTGAAAAACTGTTTTTT
NA	TRBJ1-5	NA	TRBV7-9	CASSPPGREGQPQHF	TGTGCCAGCAGCCCTCCCGGCAGGGAGGGTCAGCCCCAGCATTTT
NA	TRBJ2-7	few	TRBV6-5	CASSYYAGEYEQYF	TGTGCCAGCAGTTACTATGCAGGGGAGTACGAGCAGTACTTC
TRBD1	TRBJ1-2	NA	TRBV7-9	CASSPRTGDTYGYTF	TGTGCCAGCAGCCCCCGGACAGGGGACACCTATGGCTACACCTTC
NA	TRBJ2-1	NA	TRBV19	CASKASATQDYNEQFF	TGTGCCAGTAAGGCTAGCGCTACACAAGACTACAATGAGCAGTTCTTC
NA	TRBJ1-4	once	TRBV6-1	CASSEVPSDGKLFF	TGTGCCAGCAGTGAAGTCCCCTCGGATGGAAAACTGTTTTTT
TRBD1	TRBJ2-5	NA	TRBV18	CASSRPGQVTQETQYF	TGTGCCAGCTCACGACCGGGACAGGTTACCCAAGAGACCCAGTACTTC
TRBD2	TRBJ2-1	NA	TRBV10-3	CAISGYGRGGLNEQFF	TGTGCCATCAGTGGGTATGGGCGGGGGGGCCTCAATGAGCAGTTCTTC
TRBD1	TRBJ2-7	NA	TRBV5-4	CASSLGRTGGWAYEQYF	TGTGCCAGCAGCTTAGGCCGGACAGGGGGATGGGCCTACGAGCAGTACTTC
NA	TRBJ1-1	few	TRBV30	CAWSVGGGTEAFF	TGTGCCTGGAGTGTAGGGGGGGGCACTGAAGCTTTCTTT
NA	TRBJ1-3	NA	TRBV29-1	CSVEGARNTIYF	TGCAGCGTTGAGGGGGCTAGAAACACCATATATTTT
NA	TRBJ2-5	NA	TRBV7-9	CASSLVPAGETQYF	TGTGCCAGCAGCCTGGTGCCAGCCGGAGAGACCCAGTACTTC
NA	TRBJ2-3	NA	TRBV10-3	CAISVTDTQYF	TGTGCCATCAGTGTCACAGATACGCAGTATTTT
NA	TRBJ1-1	NA	TRBV9	CASSVRTVNTEAFF	TGTGCCAGCAGCGTGAGGACAGTGAACACTGAAGCTTTCTTT
NA	TRBJ1-2	NA	TRBV9	CASSRGVRGSNRDGYTF	TGTGCCAGCAGCCGGGGGGTAAGAGGGTCAAATCGGGATGGCTACACCTTC
TRBD1	TRBJ2-3	NA	TRBV9	CASSDRKLQGVSTDTQYF	TGTGCCAGCAGCGATCGGAAACTACAGGGGGTTAGCACAGATACGCAGTATTTT
TRBD2	TRBJ2-7	NA	TRBV19	CASSSPGLADASYEQYF	TGTGCCAGTAGTTCCCCCGGACTAGCCGACGCCTCGTACGAGCAGTACTTC
NA	TRBJ1-2	NA	TRBV14	CASSSQASGGYTF	TGTGCCAGCAGCTCACAAGCCTCGGGTGGTTACACCTTC
TRBD1	TRBJ1-5	many	TRBV19	CASSILGGEQPQHF	TGTGCCAGTAGTATCTTAGGGGGCGAGCAGCCCCAGCATTTT
NA	TRBJ2-7	NA	TRBV9	CASSRGSDYEQYF	TGTGCCAGCAGCCGGGGATCGGACTACGAGCAGTACTTC
TRBD1	TRBJ2-7	few	TRBV19	CASSNRGLHEQYF	TGTGCCAGTAGTAACAGGGGGCTACACGAGCAGTACTTC
NA	TRBJ2-1	NA	TRBV7-2	CASSLSLVEQFF	TGTGCCAGCAGCTTAAGTCTGGTTGAGCAGTTCTTC
NA	TRBJ2-7	few	TRBV18	CASSPGTAYEQYF	TGTGCCAGCTCACCAGGGACGGCCTACGAGCAGTACTTC
TRBD1	TRBJ1-1	NA	TRBV7-9	CASSQTGGTEAFF	TGTGCCAGCAGCCAGACAGGGGGCACTGAAGCTTTCTTT
NA	TRBJ2-6	once	TRBV30	CAWSVHGGTGANVLTF	TGTGCCTGGAGTGTACATGGGGGAACTGGGGCCAACGTCCTGACTTTC
TRBD1	TRBJ1-2	NA	TRBV30	CAWSIDRGNYGYTF	TGTGCCTGGAGTATAGACAGGGGGAACTATGGCTACACCTTC
NA	TRBJ2-1	NA	TRBV10-1	CASSEGLSPFDNEQFF	TGCGCCAGCAGTGAGGGACTCTCCCCTTTCGACAATGAGCAGTTCTTC
TRBD1	TRBJ1-2	NA	TRBV7-9	CASSSQGALDYGYTF	TGTGCCAGCAGCTCCCAGGGGGCTTTGGACTATGGCTACACCTTC
TRBD1	TRBJ1-4	many	TRBV9	CASSFGQGGEKLFF	TGTGCCAGCAGTTTCGGACAGGGAGGTGAAAAACTGTTTTTT
TRBD1	TRBJ1-1	NA	TRBV6-5	CASRLGTGGTEAFF	TGTGCCAGCAGGCTCGGGACAGGGGGGACTGAAGCTTTCTTT
NA	TRBJ1-1	NA	TRBV30	CAWSPTRSGTEAFF	TGTGCCTGGAGTCCTACCCGCTCTGGCACTGAAGCTTTCTTT
NA	TRBJ2-7	NA	TRBV29-1	CSVVVTSGHEQYF	TGCAGCGTTGTGGTCACCTCAGGCCACGAGCAGTACTTC
NA	TRBJ2-1	NA	TRBV7-9	CASSFQGDAYNEQFF	TGTGCCAGCAGCTTCCAGGGAGACGCCTACAATGAGCAGTTCTTC
NA	TRBJ1-3	NA	TRBV4-1	CASSQGGSGAGNTIYF	TGCGCCAGCAGCCAAGGGGGATCAGGGGCGGGAAACACCATATATTTT
NA	TRBJ2-2	many	TRBV6-1	CASSPGLNTGELFF	TGTGCCAGCAGCCCGGGACTTAACACCGGGGAGCTGTTTTTT
TRBD1	TRBJ2-2	NA	TRBV2	CASSDGTGGTGELFF	TGTGCCAGCAGTGATGGGACAGGGGGCACCGGGGAGCTGTTTTTT
NA	TRBJ2-7	NA	TRBV7-9	CASSLEGEWYEQYF	TGTGCCAGCAGCTTAGAGGGGGAGTGGTACGAGCAGTACTTC
TRBD2	TRBJ2-2	NA	TRBV7-3	CASSLSGRTGELFF	TGTGCCAGCAGCTTAAGCGGGAGGACCGGGGAGCTGTTTTTT
NA	TRBJ2-1	NA	TRBV12-2	CASRTEGQFF	TGTGCAAGTCGCACCGAGGGGCAGTTCTTC
NA	TRBJ2-2	NA	TRBV4-1	CASSQDRLGGGELFF	TGCGCCAGCAGCCAAGATCGTCTAGGTGGCGGGGAGCTGTTTTTT
TRBD2	TRBJ2-2	NA	TRBV9	CASSPLGGDTGELFF	TGTGCCAGCAGCCCCCTCGGGGGGGACACCGGGGAGCTGTTTTTT
NA	TRBJ2-2	NA	TRBV18	CASSRPGTGRGTGELFF	TGTGCCAGCTCACGACCGGGCACCGGGAGAGGAACCGGGGAGCTGTTTTTT